This is a list of T cell receptor beta chains from one sample in a study of control samples from healthy donors and cancer patients. Data came from immunoSEQ multiplex PCR; TCRdb stores just in-frame clones and leaves some out. In the table there are about 170,000 clones, about 94% of which are singletons. What was sequenced was blood. All receptors come from a woman aged 60-70 years in good health. Both conserved end residues are part of each CDR3. A D gene is named only where the DNA matches it firmly. Clone size is shown for a subset of rows, as once, few, many or a class of expanded clone.

. TRBJ1-4 . TRBV19 CASRPGPVGEKLFF TGTGCCAGTAGACCGGGGCCGGTCGGGGAAAAACTGTTTTTT
. TRBJ1-1 . TRBV18 CASSGSLDGMNTEAFF TGTGCCAGCTCCGGATCTTTAGACGGTATGAACACTGAAGCTTTCTTT
. TRBJ2-2 TRBD2 TRBV5-1 CASQRASGGPSNTGELFF TGCGCCAGTCAGAGGGCTAGCGGGGGGCCTTCGAACACCGGGGAGCTGTTTTTT
. TRBJ2-3 . TRBV6-4 CASSDRARGTDTQYF TGTGCCAGCAGTGACAGGGCACGCGGGACAGATACGCAGTATTTT
. TRBJ1-3 . TRBV12-3/TRBV12-4 CASSLTGGNTIYF TGTGCCAGCAGTTTAACAGGGGGAAACACCATATATTTT
. TRBJ2-5 . TRBV7-2 CASSDYSGTQYF TGTGCCAGCAGCGACTACTCGGGGACCCAGTACTTC
. TRBJ1-5 TRBD1 TRBV6-6 CASRRRGQGQPQHF TGTGCCAGCAGACGCAGGGGGCAGGGTCAGCCCCAGCATTTT
. TRBJ2-2 . TRBV27 CASSNRGGAGTGELFF TGTGCCAGCAGTAATAGGGGGGGCGCCGGGACCGGGGAGCTGTTTTTT
. TRBJ1-1 . TRBV5-6 CASSFGGVLENTEAFF TGTGCCAGCAGCTTTGGCGGAGTATTAGAGAACACTGAAGCTTTCTTT
. TRBJ1-6 TRBD1 TRBV4-3 CASSQDVMGQGASYNSPLHF TGCGCCAGCAGCCAAGATGTGATGGGACAGGGGGCATCCTATAATTCACCCCTCCACTTT
. TRBJ1-1 TRBD1 TRBV6-2/TRBV6-3 CASSPTGAQTEAFF TGTGCCAGCAGCCCGACAGGGGCGCAGACTGAAGCTTTCTTT
. TRBJ1-6 . TRBV3-1/TRBV3-2 CASSQSINRLFYNSPLHF TGTGCCAGCAGCCAATCAATAAACAGGTTATTCTATAATTCACCCCTCCACTTT
. TRBJ1-2 TRBD1 TRBV19 CASSTTGNYGYTF TGTGCCAGTAGTACGACAGGGAACTATGGCTACACCTTC
. TRBJ1-1 . TRBV6-2/TRBV6-3 CASSTRTRNTEAFF TGTGCCAGCAGTACGAGGACACGAAACACTGAAGCTTTCTTT
. TRBJ2-5 . TRBV2 CASSFLNGETQYF TGTGCCAGCAGTTTTTTAAACGGAGAGACCCAGTACTTC
. TRBJ2-3 . TRBV6-4 CASSDDSTDTQYF TGTGCCAGCAGTGACGACTCCACAGATACGCAGTATTTT
. TRBJ1-2 . TRBV6-5 CASSYGPVRAAGYTF TGTGCCAGCAGTTACGGCCCGGTTCGGGCCGCTGGCTACACCTTC
once TRBJ2-5 TRBD2 TRBV12-3/TRBV12-4 CASGNSGGETQYF TGTGCCAGCGGAAACAGCGGGGGGGAGACCCAGTACTTC
. TRBJ2-1 TRBD1 TRBV6-1 CASSRDRGSYNEQFF TGTGCCAGCAGCCGCGACAGGGGGTCCTACAATGAGCAGTTCTTC
once TRBJ1-2 TRBD1 TRBV4-1 CASSHTGQTGNRYGYTF TGCGCCAGCAGCCACACGGGGCAGACAGGGAATCGCTATGGCTACACCTTC
. TRBJ2-5 TRBD2 TRBV4-3 CASSFERGGLETQYF TGCGCCAGCAGCTTTGAGCGGGGGGGCCTAGAGACCCAGTACTTC
. TRBJ1-5 . TRBV21-1 CASSSRAEGLGNQPQHF TGTGCCAGCAGCAGCCGGGCTGAGGGGTTAGGCAATCAGCCCCAGCATTTT
. TRBJ2-7 TRBD1 TRBV5-1 CASSLTGTVAYEQYF TGCGCCAGCAGCTTGACCGGGACAGTGGCCTACGAGCAGTACTTC
. TRBJ2-4 . TRBV7-2 CASDPGPTIAKNIQYF TGTGCCAGCGACCCGGGACCGACAATAGCCAAAAACATTCAGTACTTC
. TRBJ1-2 . TRBV4-1 CASSQDSFYGYTF TGCGCCAGCAGCCAAGACAGTTTCTATGGCTACACCTTC
. TRBJ1-5 . TRBV7-9 CASSQGTAPRGSNQPQHF TGTGCCAGCAGCCAAGGGACTGCTCCTAGGGGTAGCAATCAGCCCCAGCATTTT
. TRBJ1-5 . TRBV30 CAWSIGTPNQPQHF TGTGCCTGGAGTATCGGGACACCGAATCAGCCCCAGCATTTT
. TRBJ2-1 . TRBV7-9 CASSLGQSWDEQFF TGTGCCAGCAGCCTAGGGCAGTCTTGGGATGAGCAGTTCTTC
. TRBJ1-2 TRBD1 TRBV27 CASSGGTGDGYTF TGTGCCAGCAGCGGAGGGACAGGGGATGGCTACACCTTC
. TRBJ1-1 . TRBV4-3 CASSQETVLNTEAFF TGCGCCAGCAGCCAAGAGACAGTCCTGAACACTGAAGCTTTCTTT
. TRBJ1-2 . TRBV6-5 CASSGDHPYTF TGTGCCAGCAGTGGAGACCATCCCTACACCTTC
. TRBJ1-1 . TRBV4-1 CASSGVGAKNTEAFF TGCGCCAGCAGCGGGGTCGGGGCGAAGAACACTGAAGCTTTCTTT
. TRBJ1-1 . TRBV30 CAWTPSTHGTEAFF TGTGCCTGGACCCCCTCCACCCACGGGACTGAAGCTTTCTTT
. TRBJ2-2 . TRBV9 CASSVTSRGLLTGELFF TGTGCCAGCAGCGTAACCTCGCGGGGCCTTCTCACCGGGGAGCTGTTTTTT
. TRBJ2-5 TRBD2 TRBV9 CASSESVGGGSQETQYF TGTGCCAGCAGCGAGTCGGTTGGCGGGGGGTCTCAAGAGACCCAGTACTTC
. TRBJ2-7 . TRBV12-3/TRBV12-4 CASSYSGTYEQYF TGTGCCAGCAGTTATTCAGGGACCTACGAGCAGTACTTC
. TRBJ1-1 . TRBV11-2 CASSLGGLNTEAFF TGTGCCAGCAGCTTAGGCGGGCTGAACACTGAAGCCTTCTTT
. TRBJ1-1 . TRBV29-1 CSGWVFTEAFF TGCAGCGGATGGGTGTTCACTGAAGCTTTCTTT
. TRBJ2-7 TRBD1 TRBV7-2 CASSLGDRSSYEQYF TGTGCCAGCAGCTTAGGGGACAGGAGCTCCTACGAGCAGTACTTC
. TRBJ2-5 . TRBV29-1 CSVEARDETQYF TGCAGCGTTGAAGCCAGGGACGAGACCCAGTACTTC
. TRBJ2-3 TRBD2 TRBV10-1 CASSYSIGGWSDTQYF TGCGCCAGCAGCTACTCGATCGGGGGGTGGTCGGATACGCAGTATTTT
. TRBJ1-3 . TRBV2 CASSQIVLFGNTIYF TGTGCCAGCAGTCAAATCGTCCTATTTGGAAACACCATATATTTT
. TRBJ1-4 . TRBV25-1 CASSERRGLVTNEKLFF TGTGCCAGCAGTGAAAGGCGGGGATTGGTAACTAATGAAAAACTGTTTTTT
. TRBJ1-4 TRBD1 TRBV18 CASSQTMNRGTNEKLFF TGTGCCAGCTCACAAACGATGAACAGGGGGACTAATGAAAAACTGTTTTTT
. TRBJ1-5 . TRBV3-1/TRBV3-2 CASSQSSGMDQPQHF TGTGCCAGCAGCCAATCTTCAGGGATGGATCAGCCCCAGCATTTT
. TRBJ1-3 . TRBV11-2 CASSLVAGRGNTIYF TGTGCCAGCAGCTTAGTCGCAGGGCGGGGAAACACCATATATTTT
. TRBJ2-7 . TRBV7-2 CASSLSVAGGQRSHEQYF TGTGCCAGCAGCTTATCAGTGGCCGGGGGGCAGCGGAGTCACGAGCAGTACTTC
. TRBJ2-5 TRBD1 TRBV6-5 CASRGTGGQETQYF TGTGCCAGCAGGGGAACAGGGGGCCAAGAGACCCAGTACTTC
once TRBJ2-7 . TRBV3-1/TRBV3-2 CASSSQDGSYEQYF TGTGCCAGCAGCTCCCAGGACGGATCCTACGAGCAGTACTTC
. TRBJ2-1 . TRBV5-1 CASSLPYNEQFF TGCGCCAGCAGCCTGCCCTACAATGAGCAGTTCTTC
once TRBJ1-1 TRBD1 TRBV7-9 CASSLAGGGGNTEAFF TGTGCCAGCAGCTTGGCAGGGGGCGGCGGGAACACTGAAGCTTTCTTT
. TRBJ2-2 TRBD2 TRBV6-2/TRBV6-3 CASSYGPGLATRKNTGELFF TGTGCCAGCAGTTACGGCCCCGGACTAGCGACGAGAAAGAACACCGGGGAGCTGTTTTTT
. TRBJ1-2 . TRBV7-2 CASSHDKANYGYTF TGTGCCAGCAGCCACGACAAAGCTAACTATGGCTACACCTTC
. TRBJ1-1 . TRBV18 CASSPSLNTEAFF TGTGCCAGCTCACCATCTCTGAACACTGAAGCTTTCTTT
. TRBJ1-2 . TRBV6-5 CASRQGVYGYTF TGTGCCAGCAGACAGGGCGTCTATGGCTACACCTTC